This TCR beta chain derives from a study of blood T cell repertoires in COVID-19. Trimming cost V 4 bases and J 1 base; bases outside gene matches: 16. Germline CDR1 reads MDHEN; CDR2 reads SYDVKM. There are 19 residues in the CDR3. The data were produced by immunoSEQ multiplex PCR, yet TCRdb's version contains in-frame clones alone and is incomplete. The data contain roughly 190,000 clones, 75% to 90% of them singletons. The specimen sequenced was peripheral blood. The chain carries TRBV28 and TRBJ2-4; 7 nucleotides agree with TRBD2. The sequence was collected from a woman aged 40 to 50 with acute or convalescent COVID-19. CDR3 region: CASSYPPGRGIVAKNIQYF. CDR3 coding DNA: TGTGCCAGCAGTTATCCTCCGGGGCGGGGGATTGTGGCCAAAAACATTCAGTACTTC.